Below are 19 T cell receptor beta chains sequenced from a single sample in a study of blood T cell repertoires in COVID-19. Sequencing used immunoSEQ multiplex PCR; TCRdb keeps in-frame clones, though not all of them. The data hold roughly 140,000 clones, with 75% to 85% observed a single time. Material: peripheral blood. Receptor source: an elderly woman with acute or convalescent COVID-19.

This clone has just a few counts. The chain employs TRBV30 and TRBJ2-1; no firm D call. The CDR3 has 13 residues. Germline values: CDR1 GTSNPN, CDR2 SVGIG (reference sequence). V was cut by 3 bases and J by 6 bases, with 12 bases left in between. Written as DNA, the CDR3 is TGTGCCTGGAGAATGCACAAAACCAATGAGCAGTTCTTC. Its translation is CAWRMHKTNEQFF. The whole variable domain, remainder taken from reference TRBV30 and TRBJ2-1, is SQTIHQWPATLVQPVGSPLSLECTVEGTSNPNLYWYRQAAGRGLQLLFYSVGIGQISSEVPQNLSASRPQDRQFILSSKKLLLSDSGFYLCAWRMHKTNEQFFGPGTRLTVL.

This rearrangement joins TRBV5-4 to TRBJ2-5; 8 bases line up with TRBD2. The CDR3 covers 12 residues. Trimming removed 7 bases from V and 5 bases from J; junction bases left unmatched: 4. Germline assignment: CDR1 SGHNT and CDR2 YYREEE (reference sequence). The CDR3 DNA reads as TGTGCCAGCTCCCGGGGGGGGGAGACCCAGTACTTC. It encodes CASSRGGETQYF.

The CDR3: CSARRRAEQFF. The CDR3 region has the DNA TGCAGTGCACGAAGGCGGGCTGAGCAGTTCTTC. The J gene is TRBJ2-1, the V gene TRBV20-1; perhaps TRBD2 as D (5 bases). The CDR3 has 11 amino acids. Per germline, CDR1 DFQATT and CDR2 SNEGSKA (reference sequence). The V end was cut by 6 bases, the J end by 9 bases, with 12 bases between.

The V gene is TRBV6-5, the J gene TRBJ2-3; 9 nucleotides agree with TRBD1. V trimming: 3 bases; J trimming: 11 bases; junction bases outside the gene matches: 6. The CDR3 runs to 13 residues. Germline-derived CDR1 and CDR2 are MNHEY and SVGAGI. The CDR3 DNA sequence: TGTGCCAGCAGTTATGGACAGGGGTTAGGGCAGTATTTT. This translates into CASSYGQGLGQYF.

This clone has just one count. The rearrangement joins TRBV29-1 to TRBJ1-3; possible D gene TRBD1, 6 bases. Germline values: CDR1 SQVTM, CDR2 ANQGSEA. The CDR3 extends over 12 amino acids. Trimming removed 6 bases at V and 4 bases at J, with 10 bases between. The CDR3: CSVRGAGNTIYF. Here the CDR3 DNA reads TGCAGCGTCAGGGGAGCGGGAAACACCATATATTTT.

This chain uses TRBV27 with TRBJ2-7; 12 bases line up with TRBD2. Germline CDR1 MNHEY, CDR2 SMNVEV (reference sequence). This CDR3 spans 15 amino acids. Trimming at V came to 6 bases and at J to 1 base, leaving 4 bases not matched to a gene. CDR3 in DNA: TGTGCCAGCAGGATCGGACTAGCGGGGTCCTACGAGCAGTACTTC. It specifies CASRIGLAGSYEQYF.

This clone showed up just a few times. This chain joins TRBV7-9 and TRBJ2-7, with D maybe TRBD1 (6 bases). Germline CDR1 SEHNR, CDR2 FQNEAQ (reference sequence). The CDR3 has 15 amino acids. The V end was cut by 1 base, the J end by 6 bases, with 16 bases between. Written as DNA, the CDR3 is TGTGCCAGCAGCTTAGAATACGGCAGGGGAACCGAGCAGTACTTC. Its translation: CASSLEYGRGTEQYF.

The V gene is TRBV6-2 or TRBV6-3, the J gene TRBJ1-2; D gene ambiguous. Germline values: CDR1 MNHEY, CDR2 SVGEGT. The germline V and J ends were trimmed by 5 bases and 8 bases, with 15 bases remaining between them. This CDR3 contains 13 residues. CDR3 in DNA: TGTGCCAGCAGTAGTAGGTCGGTCGGGGGCTACACCTTC. The encoded protein is CASSSRSVGGYTF.

This sequence joins TRBV7-9 and TRBJ1-3, with no clear D. V was clipped by 5 bases and J by 3 bases, with 14 bases between them. The CDR3 sequence is 15 residues long. Germline-derived CDR1 and CDR2 are SEHNR and FQNEAQ (reference sequence). The CDR3 DNA reads as TGTGCCAGCAGCCCACCGATGAGATTTGGAAACACCATATATTTT. This encodes CASSPPMRFGNTIYF.

The V and J genes are TRBV11-1 and TRBJ1-2; TRBD1 might be the D (5 bases). The CDR3 is made up of 15 amino acids. Trimming pared 6 bases from V and 4 bases from J, leaving 18 bases between. From germline, CDR1 is SGHAT and CDR2 FQDESV (reference sequence). Here the CDR3 DNA reads TGTGCCAGCAGGATTACCGACAGTCCCCTCTATGGCTACACCTTC. It yields the protein CASRITDSPLYGYTF.

This chain links TRBV18 with TRBJ2-3, with D possibly TRBD1 on 5 matching bases. The germline gives CDR1 KGHSH, CDR2 LQKENI. This CDR3 region has 15 residues. V dropped 4 bases and J dropped 1 base, with 12 bases sitting between them. CDR3 DNA sequence: TGTGCCAGCTCACTACCTGCGACAGGCACAGATACGCAGTATTTT. Its protein product is CASSLPATGTDTQYF.

The gene calls are TRBV5-6 and TRBJ2-1, with a weak D call TRBD1 (5 bases). Germline values: CDR1 SGHDT, CDR2 YYEEEE. This CDR3 spans 12 amino acids. Trimming removed 3 bases at V and 13 bases at J, with 14 bases between. CDR3 DNA: TGTGCCAGCAGCTCCAACAGGTTGTATCAGTTCTTC. This gives the protein CASSSNRLYQFF.

The rearrangement uses TRBV4-1 and TRBJ2-7; possibly TRBD2 for D (6 bases). The germline V gene has CDR1 MGHRA and CDR2 YSYEKL. This CDR3 is 16 amino acids long. V was trimmed by 2 bases and J by 2 bases, leaving 16 bases between them. CDR3 sequence reads: CASSQILAVAAYEQYF. CDR3 DNA: TGCGCCAGCAGCCAAATACTAGCTGTCGCCGCCTACGAGCAGTACTTC.

The CDR3 is CASSLEVAGVKPYEQYF. CDR3 DNA sequence: TGTGCCAGCAGCTTGGAAGTCGCGGGAGTCAAGCCTTACGAGCAGTACTTC. The chain carries TRBV5-6 and TRBJ2-7; 7 bases fit TRBD2. Germline CDR1 and CDR2: SGHDT and YYEEEE. The CDR3 totals 17 residues. With 0 bases clipped from V and 4 bases from J, the junction kept 13 bases outside the gene matches.

The chain combines TRBV24-1 with TRBJ2-3; TRBD1 matches at 8 bases. The CDR3 spans 16 residues. CDR1 is KGHDR and CDR2 is SFDVKD in the germline V gene. Losses at the gene ends were 3 bases for V and 3 bases for J; bases not matched to a gene: 7. In DNA form, the CDR3 reads TGTGCCACCAGTGATCCCGGGACAGGTAGAACAGATACGCAGTATTTT. Its translation is CATSDPGTGRTDTQYF.

The chain uses TRBV19 and TRBJ2-2; D remains unclear. This CDR3 contains 15 residues. Trimming shortened V by 3 bases and J by 2 bases, and 10 bases separated the two germline ends. Germline V gives CDR1 LNHDA, CDR2 SQIVND (reference sequence). CDR3 nucleotide sequence: TGTGCCAGTAGTATCGTCCAGGTTAACACCGGGGAGCTGTTTTTT. The encoded protein is CASSIVQVNTGELFF.

The rearrangement uses TRBV5-1 and TRBJ1-1; TRBD1 might be the D (6 bases). Germline V gives CDR1 SGHRS, CDR2 YFSETQ. This CDR3 has 14 residues. Trimming shortened V by 0 bases and J by 3 bases, and 9 bases separated the two germline ends. CDR3: CASSLVGTYTEAFF. As DNA, the CDR3 is TGCGCCAGCAGCTTGGTGGGGACATACACTGAAGCTTTCTTT. Supplemented by reference TRBV5-1 and TRBJ1-1, the full variable domain reads KAGVTQTPRYLIKTRGQQVTLSCSPISGHRSVSWYQQTPGQGLQFLFEYFSETQRNKGNFPGRFSGRQFSNSRSEMNVSTLELGDSALYLCASSLVGTYTEAFFGQGTRLTVV.

The chain is built from TRBV2 and TRBJ2-1, with 8 bases lining up with TRBD2. Trimming took 4 bases from V and 7 from J; bases not matched to a gene: 12. The CDR3 contains 16 residues. Germline CDR1 and CDR2: SNHLY and FYNNEI. CDR3 in DNA: TGTGCCAGCAGTGGGTGGAAAAGCGGGAGTTTAAATGAGCAGTTCTTC. Its translation is CASSGWKSGSLNEQFF. Full variable domain (missing parts from reference TRBV2 and TRBJ2-1): EPEVTQTPSHQVTQMGQEVILRCVPISNHLYFYWYRQILGQKVEFLVSFYNNEISEKSEIFDDQFSVERPDGSNFTLKIRSTKLEDSAMYFCASSGWKSGSLNEQFFGPGTRLTVL.

J is TRBJ2-7 and V is TRBV5-1, with 7 bases fitting TRBD2. V dropped 4 bases and J dropped 2; count of bases not matched to a gene: 6. Per the germline V gene, CDR1 is SGHRS and CDR2 is YFSETQ. CDR3 length: 14 residues. The CDR3 sequence is CASSAYSGPYEQYF. The CDR3 DNA reads as TGCGCCAGCAGCGCCTATAGCGGGCCCTACGAGCAGTACTTC.